Listed below are T cell receptor beta chains from one sample, sequenced in a study of CD8 T cells in Susac syndrome. TCRdb reprocessed the immunoSEQ multiplex PCR reads with MiXCR, giving one entry per CDR3 protein. The sample contains around 160,000 distinct CDR3 sequences, approximately 93% of which appear only once. The sequenced material came from CD4+ T cells from PBMCs. These receptor sequences come from a human donor with multiple sclerosis. Each CDR3 is given with its conserved first and last residue. A D gene is named only where the DNA matches it firmly. Part of the rows lack a size; the others show once, few, many or a class for expanded clones.

j_gene,d_gene,abundance,v_gene,CDR3aa,CDR3nt
TRBJ2-4,.,.,TRBV29-1,CSCKGGRKNIQYF,TGCAGCTGTAAGGGGGGCCGGAAAAACATTCAGTACTTC
TRBJ2-7,.,.,TRBV7-2,CASSQALQGAYEQYF,TGTGCCAGCAGCCAAGCCCTGCAGGGCGCCTACGAGCAGTACTTC
TRBJ2-7,TRBD2,.,TRBV20-1,CSAKLAGRGPPSYEQYF,TGCAGTGCTAAACTAGCGGGAAGGGGTCCCCCCTCGTACGAGCAGTACTTC
TRBJ2-5,.,.,TRBV12-5,CASGLRGETQYF,TGTGCTAGTGGTTTAAGGGGAGAGACCCAGTACTTC
TRBJ2-1,.,.,TRBV9,CASSVEPSRSSYNEQFF,TGTGCCAGCAGCGTAGAACCTAGCCGGAGCTCCTACAATGAGCAGTTCTTC
TRBJ1-1,.,once,TRBV6-2/TRBV6-3,CASTGAGTQDTEAFF,TGTGCCAGCACGGGAGCCGGGACCCAGGACACTGAAGCTTTCTTT
TRBJ2-7,TRBD2,once,TRBV12-3/TRBV12-4,CASSLSSGRADQYF,TGTGCCAGCAGTCTCTCTAGCGGGAGGGCCGATCAGTACTTC
TRBJ1-1,.,.,TRBV20-1,CSDLPYAGTEAFF,TGCAGTGACCTCCCCTATGCGGGGACTGAAGCTTTCTTT
TRBJ2-1,.,.,TRBV11-2,CASSSLRLSTTGNEQFF,TGTGCCAGCAGCTCCCTTCGGCTTTCCACCACGGGCAATGAGCAGTTCTTC
TRBJ1-5,.,.,TRBV7-2,CASSKGWGQPQHF,TGTGCCAGCAGCAAGGGGTGGGGCCAGCCCCAGCATTTT
TRBJ2-1,.,.,TRBV6-5,CASSSDPRQAGNEQFF,TGTGCCAGCAGTTCCGACCCAAGGCAAGCCGGAAATGAGCAGTTCTTC
TRBJ2-3,TRBD2,.,TRBV5-6,CASCRDLAGGEDTQYF,TGTGCCAGCTGCCGGGACCTAGCGGGAGGGGAAGATACGCAGTATTTT
TRBJ2-5,TRBD2,.,TRBV2,CASSPRGLAGETQYF,TGTGCCAGCAGTCCTCGGGGACTAGCGGGAGAGACCCAGTACTTC
TRBJ2-7,.,.,TRBV6-1,CASSEWSNSGRRGYF,TGTGCCAGCAGTGAATGGTCAAACTCCGGCCGACGAGGATACTTC
TRBJ1-6,.,.,TRBV6-4,CASSDSSQWNSPLHF,TGTGCCAGCAGTGACTCGAGTCAGTGGAATTCACCCCTCCACTTT
TRBJ1-5,TRBD1,.,TRBV6-2/TRBV6-3,CASTRTGEQPQHF,TGTGCCAGCACCCGGACAGGGGAACAGCCCCAGCATTTT
TRBJ1-3,.,.,TRBV12-3/TRBV12-4,CASSLIENTIYF,TGTGCCAGCAGTTTGATCGAAAACACCATATATTTT
TRBJ1-1,TRBD1,.,TRBV6-6,CASSPRDRSRNTEAFF,TGTGCCAGCAGTCCTAGGGACAGGAGTAGGAACACTGAAGCTTTCTTT
TRBJ2-3,.,.,TRBV20-1,CSARRGRRGRGHSTDTQYF,TGCAGTGCTAGAAGAGGACGGCGGGGGAGGGGGCATAGCACAGATACGCAGTATTTT
TRBJ2-7,.,.,TRBV30,CAWSASQVEQYF,TGTGCCTGGAGTGCCTCGCAGGTCGAGCAGTACTTC
TRBJ2-7,.,once,TRBV5-1,CASRGGSYYEQYF,TGCGCCAGCAGAGGGGGGAGCTACTACGAGCAGTACTTC
TRBJ1-4,.,.,TRBV20-1,CSAGPGEKLFF,TGCAGTGCTGGACCTGGGGAAAAACTGTTTTTT
TRBJ1-1,TRBD1,.,TRBV18,CASSPLRGNWGMNTEAFF,TGTGCCAGCTCACCTCTCAGGGGGAACTGGGGGATGAACACTGAAGCTTTCTTT
TRBJ2-4,.,.,TRBV28,CASSLPGRYGGAKNIQYF,TGTGCCAGCAGCCTGCCAGGGCGCTACGGGGGAGCCAAAAACATTCAGTACTTC
TRBJ2-3,.,.,TRBV21-1,CASSNSPDTQYF,TGTGCCAGCAGCAATAGTCCAGATACGCAGTATTTT
TRBJ1-5,.,.,TRBV19,CASTLNPLSNQPQHF,TGTGCCAGTACCTTAAACCCCCTTAGCAATCAGCCCCAGCATTTT
TRBJ1-2,.,.,TRBV14,CASSQDQNYGYTF,TGTGCCAGCAGCCAAGATCAGAACTATGGCTACACCTTC
TRBJ1-1,.,.,TRBV6-5,CASSYGPTEAFF,TGTGCCAGCAGTTACGGGCCCACTGAAGCTTTCTTT
TRBJ2-3,.,.,TRBV5-1,CASSYSSRGPEDTQYF,TGCGCCAGCAGCTACTCTTCCCGGGGACCGGAGGATACGCAGTATTTT
TRBJ1-1,.,.,TRBV18,CASSPDGAYTEAFF,TGTGCCAGCTCACCAGACGGGGCATACACTGAAGCTTTCTTT
TRBJ2-3,TRBD2,.,TRBV20-1,CSARGTSGSRGTDTQYF,TGCAGTGCTAGAGGGACTAGCGGGAGTAGGGGTACAGATACGCAGTATTTT
TRBJ2-2,.,.,TRBV12-3/TRBV12-4,CASSLSRPNGELFF,TGTGCCAGCAGTTTATCCAGGCCTAACGGGGAGCTGTTTTTT
TRBJ2-7,.,once,TRBV19,CASSRGVRPHEQYF,TGTGCCAGTAGTAGAGGGGTCCGCCCTCACGAGCAGTACTTC
TRBJ2-5,TRBD2,few,TRBV18,CASSPGTGGETQYF,TGTGCCAGCTCACCAGGGACGGGAGGCGAGACCCAGTACTTC
TRBJ2-1,.,.,TRBV23-1,CASSLPRPLEQFF,TGCGCCAGCAGTCTGCCCAGACCGTTGGAGCAGTTCTTC
TRBJ1-1,.,.,TRBV28,CASRDPSFNTEAFF,TGTGCCAGCAGGGATCCCAGTTTCAACACTGAAGCTTTCTTT
TRBJ2-2,TRBD1,.,TRBV12-3/TRBV12-4,CASSRTGTGELFF,TGTGCCAGCAGCCGGACAGGGACCGGGGAGCTGTTTTTT
TRBJ2-7,.,.,TRBV7-9,CASSLLVRSYEQYF,TGTGCCAGCAGCTTACTAGTGAGATCCTACGAGCAGTACTTC
TRBJ2-7,.,.,TRBV20-1,CSASRVYSGPNEQYF,TGCAGTGCTAGTCGGGTCTACTCTGGACCCAACGAGCAGTACTTC
TRBJ2-1,.,.,TRBV9,CASSTASSGAFEQFF,TGTGCCAGCAGTACCGCCTCGTCGGGAGCTTTTGAGCAGTTCTTC
TRBJ2-1,TRBD2,.,TRBV7-9,CASSSPPSSGSYNEQFF,TGTGCCAGCAGCTCCCCGCCGTCTAGCGGCTCCTACAATGAGCAGTTCTTC
TRBJ2-2,.,.,TRBV4-3,CASSQGTENTGELFF,TGCGCCAGCAGCCAAGGGACAGAGAACACCGGGGAGCTGTTTTTT
TRBJ2-5,.,.,TRBV6-2/TRBV6-3,CATRDQGKETQYF,TGTGCCACCAGGGACCAGGGAAAAGAGACCCAGTACTTC
TRBJ1-3,.,.,TRBV30,CAWTLGESPGNTIYF,TGTGCCTGGACCCTAGGGGAATCCCCTGGAAACACCATATATTTT
TRBJ1-1,.,.,TRBV30,CAWSVQRGQNTEAFF,TGTGCCTGGAGTGTACAAAGGGGACAGAACACTGAAGCTTTCTTT
TRBJ2-1,.,once,TRBV2,CASRTRAAGEQFF,TGTGCCAGCAGGACCAGGGCGGCGGGTGAGCAGTTCTTC
TRBJ1-2,TRBD1,once,TRBV24-1,CATSDWDSYGYTF,TGTGCCACCAGTGATTGGGACAGCTATGGCTACACCTTC
TRBJ2-3,.,.,TRBV4-2,CASSQGRAGNTDTQYF,TGTGCCAGCAGCCAAGGAAGGGCGGGAAACACAGATACGCAGTATTTT
TRBJ2-3,.,many,TRBV18,CASSSTDTQYF,TGTGCCAGCAGCTCCACAGATACGCAGTATTTT
TRBJ1-1,TRBD1,.,TRBV7-9,CASSLQTGETEAFF,TGTGCCAGCAGCTTACAGACAGGGGAGACTGAAGCTTTCTTT
TRBJ2-3,TRBD2,.,TRBV30,CAWSVRATSRQYF,TGTGCCTGGAGTGTACGAGCGACTAGCAGGCAGTATTTT
TRBJ1-1,.,.,TRBV18,CASSLPVNTEAFF,TGTGCCAGCTCGCTACCGGTTAACACTGAAGCTTTCTTT